A single sample gave rise to the 30 T cell receptor beta chains below, sequenced in a study of cytomegalovirus exposure and HLA in healthy donors (dated by TCRdb to 2015 to 2018). Libraries were built with the immunoSEQ multiplex PCR assay. For the multiplex PCR, a mixture combining 60 forward primers for TCR Vbeta segments and 13 reverse primers for TCR Jbeta segments was used. TCRdb mirrors the immuneACCESS table, restricted to in-frame sequences. Some clones are absent from its copies; in checked studies, under half trace to an unresolved V gene, and the reason for the others is unknown. The sample has 110,000 to 150,000 clones on record, around three quarters of them singletons. The top ten hold about 1% of the sample. Sequencing input: PBMCs. These receptors were collected from a man aged 18-30 years in good health and CMV-seronegative.

V usage is TRBV30 and J usage is TRBJ2-7; no reliable D call. Trimming pared 3 bases from V and 4 bases from J, leaving 16 bases between. CDR1 GTSNPN and CDR2 SVGIG come from the germline V gene (reference sequence). CDR3 length: 14 residues. CDR3 nucleotides: TGTGCCTGGAGCCCGACAAGTTTAGGTTACGAGCAGTACTTC. It specifies CAWSPTSLGYEQYF.

The chain is built from TRBV4-2 and TRBJ2-1; D perhaps matches TRBD1 (6 bases). Germline CDR1 and CDR2: LGHNA and YNFKEQ. The V and J ends lost 1 base and 5 bases respectively, with 18 bases between them. This CDR3 has 17 residues. The CDR3: CASSQGSYRVSDNEQFF. The CDR3 bases are TGTGCCAGCAGCCAAGGGAGCTACAGGGTTTCGGACAATGAGCAGTTCTTC.

This clone came up a few times. J is TRBJ1-4 and V is TRBV5-1; 8 bases agree with TRBD1. Germline assignment: CDR1 SGHRS and CDR2 YFSETQ. V was clipped by 3 bases and J by 7 bases; unmatched bases: 11. The CDR3 has 16 amino acids. CDR3 nucleotide sequence: TGCGCCAGCAGCTCCCGTTCAAGGACAGGGAGTGAAAAACTGTTTTTT. Translating gives CASSSRSRTGSEKLFF.

The CDR3 DNA follows: TGTGCCAGCAGCGTACAGGGTGGGGGCTACACCTTC. This codes for CASSVQGGGYTF. This chain connects TRBV9 to TRBJ1-2; a possible D gene is TRBD1 (5 bases). Germline CDR1 is SGDLS and CDR2 is YYNGEE. Trimming removed 1 base at V and 8 bases at J, with 9 bases between. The CDR3 is made up of 12 amino acids. The full variable domain, in which reference TRBV9 and TRBJ1-2 provide the parts outside the CDR3, is DSGVTQTPKHLITATGQRVTLRCSPRSGDLSVYWYQQSLDQGLQFLIQYYNGEERAKGNILERFSAQQFPDLHSELNLSSLELGDSALYFCASSVQGGGYTFGSGTRLTVV.

The V gene is TRBV5-1, the J gene TRBJ2-1; 7 bases line up with TRBD1. The CDR3 runs to 13 residues. V trimming: 0 bases; J trimming: 12 bases; junction bases outside the gene matches: 6. The germline CDR1 and CDR2 sequences are SGHRS and YFSETQ. The CDR3 DNA follows: TGCGCCAGCAGCTTGGGATCAGGGGACAGGCAGTTCTTC. Translation: CASSLGSGDRQFF.

The gene calls are TRBV18 and TRBJ1-1; TRBD1 might be the D (6 bases). V was trimmed by 5 bases and J by 2 bases, leaving 12 bases between them. Germline values: CDR1 KGHSH, CDR2 LQKENI. The CDR3 has 14 amino acids. The CDR3 nucleotides are TGTGCCAGCTCATCCCAGACAGGCAACACTGAAGCTTTCTTT. Protein product: CASSSQTGNTEAFF.

In the case of this clone: The CDR3 carries no conserved terminal phenylalanine or tryptophan, so it likely arises from a read error. The J gene is TRBJ1-2, the V gene TRBV5-4, with D possibly being TRBD1 (6 bases). V was cut by 0 bases and J by 8 bases, with 11 bases left in between. This CDR3 has 13 amino acids. Germline values: CDR1 SGHNT, CDR2 YYREEE (reference sequence). This CDR3 is CASSLGRGEGYTL. CDR3 DNA: TGTGCCAGCAGCTTGGGCAGGGGAGAGGGCTACACCCTC.

This rearrangement joins TRBV7-9 to TRBJ2-7; D is unclear. The germline gives CDR1 SEHNR, CDR2 FQNEAQ (reference sequence). Trimming cost V 5 bases and J 7 bases, with 15 bases left between them. This CDR3 contains 13 residues. CDR3 bases: TGTGCCAGCAGCCCTACCCCGAATGTGGAGCAGTACTTC. This translates into CASSPTPNVEQYF.

The rearrangement uses TRBV7-8 and TRBJ1-1; D might be TRBD1 (6 bases). There are 14 residues in the CDR3. V lost 8 bases and J 2 bases, leaving 15 bases between the germline ends. Looked up from germline, CDR1 is SGHVS and CDR2 is FQNEAQ. CDR3 in amino acids: CASGRGKLNTEAFF. CDR3 coding DNA: TGTGCCAGCGGGAGGGGGAAACTAAACACTGAAGCTTTCTTT.

This clone has more than one count but fewer than ten. The V gene is TRBV5-1, the J gene TRBJ2-7, with TRBD2 matching 7 bases. The junction had 8 bases not matched to a gene; V was cut back by 4 bases and J by 1 base. The germline V gene has CDR1 SGHRS and CDR2 YFSETQ. This CDR3 has 15 amino acids. The CDR3 nucleotides read TGCGCCAGCAGCGAAGGGACTACCGAGTCCTACGAGCAGTACTTC. Protein: CASSEGTTESYEQYF.

V and J are TRBV9 and TRBJ1-4, with 7 bases aligning to TRBD1. Germline trimming cut 3 bases from V and 7 bases from J; bases unmatched to any gene: 6. Looked up from germline, CDR1 is SGDLS and CDR2 is YYNGEE. The CDR3 consists of 14 residues. The CDR3 here is CASSAGGRGEKLFF. DNA for the CDR3: TGTGCCAGCAGCGCAGGGGGAAGGGGTGAAAAACTGTTTTTT.

This clone appeared many times. V and J are TRBV10-3 and TRBJ1-2, with TRBD1 matching over 10 bases. This CDR3 has 16 amino acids. Trimming took 0 bases from V and 4 from J; bases not matched to a gene: 5. Germline V gene lookup returns CDR1 ENHRY and CDR2 SYGVKD. The CDR3 DNA reads TGTGCCATCAGTGAGTCGAGGACAGGGGGAAGCTATGGCTACACCTTC. Translating it yields CAISESRTGGSYGYTF.

In this sample, this clone turned up once. This chain uses TRBV9 with TRBJ2-1; 8 positions agree with TRBD1. The CDR3 is 14 residues long. CDR1 is SGDLS and CDR2 is YYNGEE in the germline V gene. Germline trimming cut 3 bases from V and 6 bases from J; bases unmatched to any gene: 5. The CDR3 nucleotides read TGTGCCAGCAGCGCTGGACAGGGCTTCAATGAGCAGTTCTTC. Translation gives CASSAGQGFNEQFF.

This chain uses TRBV15 with TRBJ1-3, with 7 bases aligning to TRBD1. The CDR3 spans 15 residues. Germline assignment: CDR1 LNHNV and CDR2 YYDKDF (reference sequence). The V gene end was trimmed by 5 bases and the J gene end by 0 bases; junction bases not matched to a gene: 4. In nucleotides, the CDR3 is TGTGCCACCAGCGGAGGGACAGCCTCTGGAAACACCATATATTTT. It translates to CATSGGTASGNTIYF.

The chain uses TRBV7-9 and TRBJ2-7, with D unclear. The ends were cut back, 5 bases at V and 2 bases at J, with 10 bases in the middle. From germline, CDR1 is SEHNR and CDR2 FQNEAQ (reference sequence). This CDR3 has 13 amino acids. The DNA for the CDR3 is TGTGCCAGCAGCCAGGATCAGACCTACGAGCAGTACTTC. It translates to CASSQDQTYEQYF. Full variable domain (remainder filled in from reference TRBV7-9 and TRBJ2-7): DTGVSQNPRHKITKRGQNVTFRCDPISEHNRLYWYRQTLGQGPEFLTYFQNEAQLEKSRLLSDRFSAERPKGSFSTLEIQRTEQGDSAMYLCASSQDQTYEQYFGPGTRLTVT.

The gene calls are TRBV7-6 and TRBJ1-3, with TRBD1 as a possible D gene (6 bases). The germline V gene has CDR1 SGHVS and CDR2 FNYEAQ. The CDR3 totals 16 residues. V was shortened by 3 bases and J by 4 bases, with 16 bases between the two germline ends. As DNA, the CDR3 is TGTGCCAGCAGCTTGGGGGCAGGGGTAGTCGGAAACACCATATATTTT. The encoded protein is CASSLGAGVVGNTIYF.

The chain has TRBV4-1 and TRBJ1-5; maybe TRBD1 (5 bases). CDR3 length: 17 residues. The V gene lost 0 bases and the J gene lost 0 bases, with 12 bases spanning the gap. The germline V gene has CDR1 MGHRA and CDR2 YSYEKL. In nucleotides, the CDR3 is TGCGCCAGCAGCCAAGACTCAGGGTCCAATAGCAATCAGCCCCAGCATTTT. This gives the protein CASSQDSGSNSNQPQHF.

The chain uses TRBV6-1 and TRBJ1-1, with D maybe TRBD1 (5 bases). CDR1 is MNHNS, CDR2 SASEGT, per germline. The CDR3 is 15 amino acids. V was trimmed by 2 bases and J by 4 bases, leaving 14 bases between them. CDR3 nucleotides: TGTGCCAGCAGTGAATTGACCCAAGGGGCCACTGAAGCTTTCTTT. This translates into CASSELTQGATEAFF.

Only one count was recorded for this clone. The CDR3 protein is CASSSRGVGRQNEQFF. In nucleotides, the CDR3 is TGTGCCAGCAGCTCCAGGGGGGTAGGACGTCAGAATGAGCAGTTCTTC. The genes are TRBV7-2 and TRBJ2-1; maybe TRBD1 (7 bases). Trimming removed 4 bases at V and 7 bases at J, with 20 bases between. CDR3 length: 16 residues. Germline CDR1 SGHTA, CDR2 FQGNSA.

This clone was recorded a few times. The gene calls are TRBV6-5 and TRBJ1-1; D is ambiguous. CDR1 and CDR2 (germline): MNHEY, SVGAGI. V was cut by 2 bases and J by 8 bases, with 9 bases left in between. The CDR3 totals 12 residues. CDR3 sequence (DNA): TGTGCCAGCAGTTACGGGCAATCCGAAGCTTTCTTT. This codes for CASSYGQSEAFF.

V and J are TRBV6-1 and TRBJ1-2, with D maybe TRBD1 (5 bases). V was cut by 1 base and J by 6 bases, with 12 bases left in between. Germline-derived CDR1 and CDR2 are MNHNS and SASEGT. The CDR3 contains 14 residues. The DNA for the CDR3 is TGTGCCAGCAGTGAAGGGTGGGGGGAGGATGGCTACACCTTC. Protein sequence: CASSEGWGEDGYTF.

This clone is a singleton in its sample. The genes are TRBV19 and TRBJ1-5, with a possible D match to TRBD1 (5 bases). The CDR3 totals 16 residues. V was clipped by 5 bases and J by 0 bases, with 14 bases between them. Germline CDR1 and CDR2: LNHDA and SQIVND (reference sequence). For the CDR3, the DNA is TGTGCCAGTAGTTCGTGGGGCCAAAATAGCAATCAGCCCCAGCATTTT. It is translated as CASSSWGQNSNQPQHF.

V and J are TRBV7-9 and TRBJ1-2; TRBD1 agrees at 10 bases. The CDR3 contains 15 residues. J lost 7 bases, V lost 5 bases, and 10 bases had no gene match. The germline gives CDR1 SEHNR, CDR2 FQNEAQ (reference sequence). For the CDR3, the DNA is TGTGCCAGCAGCCCCAGAGCCGACAGGGGGCCTGGCTACACCTTC. This codes for CASSPRADRGPGYTF. The complete variable domain, with remaining parts taken from reference TRBV7-9 and TRBJ1-2, reads DTGVSQNPRHKITKRGQNVTFRCDPISEHNRLYWYRQTLGQGPEFLTYFQNEAQLEKSRLLSDRFSAERPKGSFSTLEIQRTEQGDSAMYLCASSPRADRGPGYTFGSGTRLTVV.

The rearrangement joins TRBV7-9 to TRBJ2-3; 10 nucleotides agree with TRBD1. Germline loops: CDR1 SEHNR, CDR2 FQNEAQ (reference sequence). This CDR3 has 17 amino acids. The V gene end was trimmed by 1 base and the J gene end by 5 bases; junction bases not matched to a gene: 9. The CDR3 coding sequence is TGTGCCAGCAGCTTAGGATCGGGACAGGGGTCCCAAGATACGCAGTATTTT. Translated, it gives CASSLGSGQGSQDTQYF.

The rearrangement uses TRBV28 and TRBJ2-3; D is undetermined. CDR3 length: 13 amino acids. CDR1 and CDR2 from the germline V gene are MDHEN and SYDVKM. V lost 3 bases to trimming and J lost 7 bases, with 11 bases between them. The CDR3 loop is CASSLSRRYTQYF. CDR3 nucleotides: TGTGCCAGCAGTTTGTCAAGGAGATATACGCAGTATTTT.

J is TRBJ1-6 and V is TRBV7-2; possibly TRBD1 for D (5 bases). V was trimmed by 0 bases and J by 10 bases, leaving 7 bases between them. The CDR3 totals 13 residues. Germline CDR1 SGHTA, CDR2 FQGNSA. Written as DNA, the CDR3 is TGTGCCAGCAGCTTAGCGCAGGGCTCACCCCTCCACTTT. Amino acids: CASSLAQGSPLHF.

This chain connects TRBV4-1 to TRBJ1-1, with 8 bases fitting TRBD1. This CDR3 has 16 amino acids. Unmatched junction bases numbered 13, after V lost 4 bases and J lost 6 bases. Germline V gene lookup returns CDR1 MGHRA and CDR2 YSYEKL. This chain's CDR3 is CASSRILGQGFSEAFF. DNA of the CDR3: TGCGCCAGCAGCCGCATTCTCGGACAGGGCTTTTCTGAAGCTTTCTTT.

This clone was counted a few times. The J gene is TRBJ2-7, the V gene TRBV6-1; 8 positions agree with TRBD1. The CDR3 spans 15 residues. Per germline, CDR1 MNHNS and CDR2 SASEGT. The junction had 7 bases not matched to a gene; V was cut back by 6 bases and J by 0 bases. DNA of the CDR3: TGTGCCAGCAGGGGGACAGGCGAAATCTCCTACGAGCAGTACTTC. Translated, it gives CASRGTGEISYEQYF.

A note on this clone: At one end, the junction sequence differs from germline, possibly due to a read error. The V gene is TRBV20-1, the J gene TRBJ2-7, with 7 bases matching TRBD2. Germline V gives CDR1 DFQATT, CDR2 SNEGSKA (reference sequence). The CDR3 loop spans 11 amino acids. The CDR3 bases are TGCAGTGCTAGGGGGGGGGACCATAGAAGTTTC. It specifies CSARGGDHRSF.

This clone has just one count. The chain employs TRBV6-6 and TRBJ1-5; perhaps TRBD1 as D (5 bases). Trimming shortened V by 4 bases and J by 0 bases, and 10 bases separated the two germline ends. This CDR3 spans 15 amino acids. In germline, CDR1 is MNHNY, CDR2 SVGAGI (reference sequence). The DNA for the CDR3 is TGTGCCAGCAGTTTCCAGGGTAATAGCAATCAGCCCCAGCATTTT. Its translation is CASSFQGNSNQPQHF.